This passage covers 12 T cell receptor beta chains from one sample sequenced in a study of T cells in Graves' hyperthyroidism and ophthalmopathy. RNA transcripts provided the source from which TCR beta CDR3 regions were amplified. HTBI primers were used for first-round RT-PCR of the TCR CDR3. Via MiXCR, TCRdb re-called the multiplex PCR reads, giving one row per CDR3 protein. The repertoire has 100,000 to 140,000 distinct CDR3 sequences, about 16% of them found once; the top ten carry around 42%. The sequencing input was blood. Receptor source: a woman in her fifties or sixties with Graves' hyperthyroidism.

This clonotype was recorded at least ten times. This sequence joins TRBV24-1 and TRBJ2-1; D call uncertain. CDR1 and CDR2 (germline): KGHDR, SFDVKD. V lost 10 bases and J 2 bases, leaving 8 bases between the germline ends. CDR3 length equals 12 residues. The DNA of the CDR3 is TGTGCCACGTCCAAAGCCTACAATGAGCAGTTCTTC. Its protein product is CATSKAYNEQFF.

This clonotype came up many times. The CDR3, as DNA: TGTGCCAGCAGTTTCGGTAGCGGGATGGGGACAGATACGCAGTATTTT. Amino acid sequence: CASSFGSGMGTDTQYF. J is TRBJ2-3 and V is TRBV12-3 or TRBV12-4, with 8 bases aligning to TRBD2. The CDR3 totals 16 residues. V gave up 3 bases and J gave up 3 bases; unmatched junction bases: 8.

Ten or more counts support this clonotype. The rearrangement joins TRBV13 to TRBJ2-1; D not resolved. V was trimmed by 5 bases and J by 2 bases, leaving 13 bases between them. The CDR3 spans 15 residues. CDR1 and CDR2 (germline): PRHDT, FYEKMQ (reference sequence). CDR3 in amino acids: CASSLPVPPYNEQFF. CDR3 bases: TGTGCCAGCAGCCTCCCGGTGCCCCCCTACAATGAGCAGTTCTTC.

This clonotype was found many times. The chain joins TRBV20-1 to TRBJ2-2, with 11 nucleotides matching TRBD2. The CDR3 runs 15 residues. Looked up from germline, CDR1 is DFQATT and CDR2 is SNEGSKA (reference sequence). J gave up 5 bases and V 0 bases, and 2 bases lay outside the gene matches. CDR3 coding DNA: TGCAGTGCTAGAGATAGCGGGAGGGGGACCGGGGAGCTGTTTTTT. This encodes CSARDSGRGTGELFF.

Details on this clonotype: This clone may be a read error of a much larger clone one base away. The chain couples TRBV5-1 to TRBJ2-7, with TRBD2 matching 7 bases. Trimming took 4 bases from V and 3 from J; bases not matched to a gene: 7. The CDR3 contains 14 residues. The germline V gene has CDR1 SGHRS and CDR2 YFSETQ. The CDR3, as DNA: TGCGCCAGCAGCGTTGGACTAGGGAACTACGAGCAGTACTTC. This sequence encodes CASSVGLGNYEQYF.

This clonotype was seen just once. This chain uses TRBV30 with TRBJ1-6; D unresolved. V shed 1 base and J shed 4 bases, with 5 bases lying between them. Germline CDR1 is GTSNPN and CDR2 is SVGIG (reference sequence). The CDR3 sequence is 13 residues long. DNA of the CDR3: TGTGCCTGGAGTGGGGAATATAATTCACCCCTCCACTTT. Protein: CAWSGEYNSPLHF.

This clonotype was counted many times. The chain employs TRBV3-1 and TRBJ1-5, with TRBD1 as a possible D gene (5 bases). This CDR3 is built from 16 residues. The germline V gene has CDR1 LGHDT and CDR2 YNNKEL (reference sequence). The V end was cut by 1 base, the J end by 6 bases, with 16 bases between. CDR3 DNA sequence: TGTGCCAGCAGCCAAGGCCGGGACTTAGGGATTCAGCCCCAGCATTTT. Protein sequence: CASSQGRDLGIQPQHF.

In this sample, this clonotype turned up many times. This chain connects TRBV30 to TRBJ2-5; D possibly corresponds to TRBD2 (5 bases). Trimming removed 2 bases at V and 6 bases at J, with 16 bases between. The CDR3 is 14 residues long. Per germline, CDR1 GTSNPN and CDR2 SVGIG (reference sequence). The CDR3 coding sequence is TGTGCCTGGAGTACAACGCGGGCGGAACAGACCCAGTACTTC. This sequence encodes CAWSTTRAEQTQYF.

This clonotype was recorded a few times. The rearrangement links TRBV20-1 to TRBJ2-5, with TRBD1 matching 9 bases. The germline V gene encodes CDR1 DFQATT and CDR2 SNEGSKA (reference sequence). V lost 7 bases and J lost 2; bases outside the gene matches: 2. CDR3 length: 12 amino acids. CDR3 coding DNA: TGCAGTGTTGACAGGGGGCAAGAGACCCAGTACTTC. Residues: CSVDRGQETQYF.

At least ten counts were recorded for this clonotype. V usage is TRBV9 and J usage is TRBJ2-5; D possibly matches TRBD1 or TRBD2 (6 bases each). The length of the CDR3 is 14 residues. Trimming shortened V by 0 bases and J by 2 bases, and 8 bases separated the two germline ends. The V gene's germline CDR1 is SGDLS and CDR2 YYNGEE. The CDR3 DNA reads as TGTGCCAGCAGCGTAGAGGGGGGACAAGAGACCCAGTACTTC. This encodes CASSVEGGQETQYF.

The chain joins TRBV20-1 to TRBJ2-1, with 14 bases matching TRBD2. The CDR3 totals 16 residues. With V trimmed by 3 bases and J by 9 bases, 10 bases remained unmatched. The germline V gene has CDR1 DFQATT and CDR2 SNEGSKA (reference sequence). The CDR3 DNA sequence: TGCAGTGCTAGTACCGGGACTAGCGGGAGTCGGGGTGAGCAGTTCTTC. Protein: CSASTGTSGSRGEQFF.

A few counts support this clonotype. This chain connects TRBV19 to TRBJ2-1; D not resolved. Trimming removed 5 bases at V and 8 bases at J, with 13 bases between. Per germline, CDR1 LNHDA and CDR2 SQIVND (reference sequence). CDR3 size: 13 residues. The CDR3 DNA reads TGTGCCAGTAGTTTTCCTCGATGGGATGAGCAGTTCTTC. It is translated as CASSFPRWDEQFF.